The 9 T cell receptor beta chains below come from one sample, sequenced in a study of T-cell memory formation after mild COVID-19. TCRdb independently ran MiXCR on the 5' RACE reads; one entry per CDR3 protein. The sample carries some 290,000 distinct CDR3 sequences, around 16% recorded once. The sequencing input was PBMCs or a T cell subset sorted from them (not recorded which). These receptors were collected from a man aged 18 to 30 who had mild COVID-19 (a few samples of this study predate the infection). Cell type and time point are not known.

The rearrangement uses TRBV5-5 and TRBJ2-1; 13 nucleotides agree with TRBD2. Germline CDR1 reads SGHKS; CDR2 reads YYEKEE (reference sequence). The CDR3 is 15 residues long. V gave up 3 bases and J gave up 9 bases; unmatched junction bases: 6. CDR3 sequence reads: CASSYRLAGGREQFF. The CDR3 DNA is TGTGCCAGCAGCTATCGACTAGCGGGGGGTCGTGAGCAGTTCTTC.

Worth noting for this clonotype: One end of the junction is discordant with germline, which a read error may explain. The V gene is TRBV7-2, the J gene TRBJ1-2; D not resolved. The CDR3 is 13 amino acids. Germline CDR1 reads SGHTA; CDR2 reads FQGNSA. The CDR3 protein is CASTLSLAHGYTF. The CDR3 bases are TGTGCCAGCACCTTATCCCTGGCCCATGGCTACACCTTC.

This clonotype was counted only a few times. V and J are TRBV29-1 and TRBJ1-4; D is uncertain. V shed 6 bases and J shed 4 bases, with 12 bases lying between them. The germline V gene has CDR1 SQVTM and CDR2 ANQGSEA. The CDR3 covers 13 residues. The CDR3 DNA reads as TGCAGCGTGAGCCAGGCGAGTAATGAAAAACTGTTTTTT. Translation gives CSVSQASNEKLFF.

This clonotype was counted a few times. V usage is TRBV6-6 and J usage is TRBJ1-1; 7 nucleotides line up with TRBD1. Germline V gene data show CDR1 as MNHNY and CDR2 as SVGAGI (reference sequence). V was pared by 7 bases and J by 11 bases, with 7 bases of the junction left unmatched. This CDR3 spans 11 amino acids. This chain's CDR3 is CASTKGAAAFF. CDR3 bases: TGTGCCAGCACGAAGGGGGCGGCTGCTTTCTTT.

This chain joins TRBV6-6 and TRBJ1-3; no firm D call. V was pared by 6 bases and J by 2 bases, with 17 bases between. The germline gives CDR1 MNHNY, CDR2 SVGAGI (reference sequence). This CDR3 contains 16 residues. The DNA for the CDR3 is TGTGCCAGCAGCTCCCGAGGGTTGGTCGCTGGAAACACCATATATTTT. Its translation: CASSSRGLVAGNTIYF.

V and J are TRBV6-2 or TRBV6-3 and TRBJ2-2; 13 bases align to TRBD2. J lost 3 bases, V lost 2 bases, and 6 bases had no gene match. CDR1 is MNHEY and CDR2 is SVGEGT in the germline V gene. The CDR3 consists of 18 residues. The CDR3 DNA reads as TGTGCCAGCAGTTACGTGACTAGCGGGGGGCCAGACACCGGGGAGCTGTTTTTT. As protein: CASSYVTSGGPDTGELFF.

This clonotype was found a few times. The chain has TRBV5-1 and TRBJ1-4; perhaps TRBD1 as D (5 bases). The CDR3 consists of 14 residues. Germline CDR1 is SGHRS and CDR2 is YFSETQ. V was shortened by 4 bases and J by 5 bases, with 12 bases between the two germline ends. Here the CDR3 reads CASSPRDRNEKLFF. As DNA, the CDR3 is TGCGCCAGCAGCCCAAGGGACCGAAATGAAAAACTGTTTTTT. The full variable domain, its missing parts supplied by reference TRBV5-1 and TRBJ1-4, is KAGVTQTPRYLIKTRGQQVTLSCSPISGHRSVSWYQQTPGQGLQFLFEYFSETQRNKGNFPGRFSGRQFSNSRSEMNVSTLELGDSALYLCASSPRDRNEKLFFGSGTQLSVL.

This clonotype was detected a few times. The rearrangement joins TRBV12-3 or TRBV12-4 to TRBJ2-2, with 9 bases identical to TRBD1. With V trimmed by 4 bases and J by 9 bases, 3 bases remained unmatched. This CDR3 has 13 residues. The CDR3 coding sequence is TGTGCCAGCAGTTGGACAGGGGTGCGGGAGCTGTTTTTT. As protein: CASSWTGVRELFF.

The chain carries TRBV7-9 and TRBJ2-3, with D hard to call. The CDR3 runs 14 residues. Germline V gene sequence: CDR1 SEHNR, CDR2 FQNEAQ (reference sequence). V was shortened by 1 base and J by 8 bases, with 13 bases between the two germline ends. CDR3 residues: CASSLEGIYGTQYF. The DNA for the CDR3 is TGTGCCAGCAGCTTAGAGGGTATTTACGGTACGCAGTATTTT.